This is a list of T cell receptor beta chains from one sample in a study of cytomegalovirus exposure and HLA in healthy donors. Profiling relied on immunoSEQ multiplex PCR, and the TCRdb table lists in-frame clones only, not all of them. The data contain roughly 150,000 clones, around 83% of them singletons. Sequencing was performed on PBMCs. The receptor source for this set is a girl aged 2 to 10 in good health and CMV-seropositive. Both conserved end residues are part of each CDR3. Each record gives: clone size, D gene, V gene, J gene, CDR3 protein, CDR3 DNA. A D gene is named only where the DNA matches it firmly. Clone size is given for some rows only: seen once, a few or many times, or a class if the clone is expanded.

>NA|TRBD1|TRBV27|TRBJ2-7
CASSLSGQGLPSYEQYF
TGTGCCAGCAGTTTATCGGGACAGGGGTTGCCCTCCTACGAGCAGTACTTC
>NA|TRBD1|TRBV28|TRBJ2-7
CASSLYRGDSYEQYF
TGTGCCAGCAGTTTGTACAGGGGAGACTCCTACGAGCAGTACTTC
>NA|NA|TRBV30|TRBJ1-5
CAWSTGTLSNQPQHF
TGTGCCTGGAGCACCGGGACTTTAAGCAATCAGCCCCAGCATTTT
>NA|NA|TRBV5-4|TRBJ2-2
CASSLWGGGTGELFF
TGTGCCAGCAGCCTCTGGGGGGGCGGCACCGGGGAGCTGTTTTTT
>few|NA|TRBV4-1|TRBJ2-1
CASSQVGEQFF
TGCGCCAGCAGCCAAGTCGGTGAGCAGTTCTTC
>NA|NA|TRBV2|TRBJ1-1
CASSVQGRAEAFF
TGTGCCAGCAGCGTTCAGGGGAGGGCTGAAGCTTTCTTT
>NA|TRBD2|TRBV10-1|TRBJ2-3
CASSENRGLAGVGTQYF
TGCGCCAGCAGTGAAAATAGAGGACTAGCGGGAGTAGGCACGCAGTATTTT
>NA|TRBD1|TRBV7-8|TRBJ2-6
CASSIGQGRAGANVLTF
TGTGCCAGCAGCATAGGACAGGGGAGGGCTGGGGCCAACGTCCTGACTTTC
>NA|NA|TRBV4-1|TRBJ1-5
CASSQVNSNQPQHF
TGCGCCAGCAGCCAAGTTAATAGCAATCAGCCCCAGCATTTT
>NA|NA|TRBV28|TRBJ2-3
CASSLRSNTDTQYF
TGTGCCAGCAGTTTAAGGAGCAACACAGATACGCAGTATTTT
>once|TRBD2|TRBV19|TRBJ2-6
CASSILGTRANVLTF
TGTGCCAGTAGTATCCTCGGGACTAGGGCCAACGTCCTGACTTTC
>NA|NA|TRBV30|TRBJ1-3
CACPQGSGNTIYF
TGTGCCTGCCCTCAGGGGTCTGGAAACACCATATATTTT
>few|NA|TRBV7-8|TRBJ2-5
CASSLQGTGETQYF
TGTGCCAGCAGCTTACAAGGGACTGGGGAGACCCAGTACTTC
>NA|TRBD2|TRBV6-5|TRBJ2-5
CASSSSGRLETQYF
TGTGCCAGCAGTTCTAGCGGGAGGCTAGAGACCCAGTACTTC
>few|TRBD1|TRBV18|TRBJ1-1
CASSSEGTGGNTEAFF
TGTGCCAGCTCAAGTGAAGGGACAGGGGGGAACACTGAAGCTTTCTTT
>NA|TRBD2|TRBV6-1|TRBJ2-3
CASSTTSGSTDTQYF
TGTGCCAGCAGCACCACTAGCGGGAGTACAGATACGCAGTATTTT
>NA|TRBD2|TRBV4-2|TRBJ2-5
CASSQDPAGVQGGETQYF
TGTGCCAGCAGCCAAGACCCAGCGGGAGTTCAGGGTGGAGAGACCCAGTACTTC
>NA|NA|TRBV2|TRBJ2-1
CASGPLNNEQFF
TGTGCCAGCGGCCCGCTGAACAATGAGCAGTTCTTC
>NA|TRBD2|TRBV9|TRBJ2-3
CASSVSLAGVNTDTQYF
TGTGCCAGCAGCGTGTCGCTAGCGGGAGTAAACACAGATACGCAGTATTTT